Listed here are 21 T cell receptor beta chains from one sample, sequenced in a study of blood T cell repertoires in COVID-19. Assay: immunoSEQ multiplex PCR; the TCRdb copy retains only in-frame clones and omits some. The table records 150,000 to 200,000 clones, around 87% of them present only once. The sequencing sample was made of peripheral blood. The receptors were gathered from a middle-aged man with active or convalescent COVID-19.

This chain links TRBV29-1 with TRBJ2-1, with D possibly TRBD1 on 5 matching bases. CDR1 and CDR2 from the germline V gene are SQVTM and ANQGSEA. The CDR3 is made up of 16 amino acids. V was pared by 0 bases and J by 1 base, with 13 bases between. CDR3 DNA sequence: TGCAGCGTTGAAGAGGCAGGGCGTATATCCTACAATGAGCAGTTCTTC. Its translation: CSVEEAGRISYNEQFF.

For the CDR3, the DNA is TGTGCCAGCAGTCCAATCCCCGGACAGGGGAGCGGCGGGGAGCTGTTTTTT. Translation: CASSPIPGQGSGGELFF. V and J are TRBV27 and TRBJ2-2; 9 bases fit TRBD1. Germline V lookup: CDR1 MNHEY, CDR2 SMNVEV (reference sequence). V lost 5 bases to trimming and J lost 7 bases; unmatched junction nucleotides: 14. CDR3 length: 17 amino acids.

V is TRBV2 and J is TRBJ1-5; 8 nucleotides align to TRBD1. The V gene's germline CDR1 is SNHLY and CDR2 FYNNEI. This CDR3 is 14 amino acids long. Trimming removed 6 bases from V and 7 bases from J; junction bases left unmatched: 8. The DNA of the CDR3 is TGTGCCAGCAGGCCGACAGGGGAGTCCCAGCCCCAGCATTTT. Amino acids: CASRPTGESQPQHF. The whole variable domain, filled in from reference TRBV2 and TRBJ1-5, reads EPEVTQTPSHQVTQMGQEVILRCVPISNHLYFYWYRQILGQKVEFLVSFYNNEISEKSEIFDDQFSVERPDGSNFTLKIRSTKLEDSAMYFCASRPTGESQPQHFGDGTRLSIL.

This clone appeared a few times. The rearrangement joins TRBV5-5 to TRBJ1-2; possible D gene TRBD1, 5 bases. CDR1 is SGHKS and CDR2 is YYEKEE in the germline V gene (reference sequence). The CDR3 covers 13 residues. V dropped 2 bases and J dropped 2 bases, with 7 bases sitting between them. CDR3 amino acids: CASSFTGNYGYTF. The CDR3 nucleotides read TGTGCCAGCAGCTTCACAGGAAACTATGGCTACACCTTC.

This clone was detected a few times. The chain carries TRBV29-1 and TRBJ1-5, with 7 bases lining up with TRBD1. CDR3 length: 13 amino acids. The J segment lost 6 bases and the V segment lost 6 bases, leaving 8 bases of the junction unmatched. Germline V gene data show CDR1 as SQVTM and CDR2 as ANQGSEA. CDR3 nucleotide sequence: TGCAGCGTCGATACAGGGGTCGGTCAGCCCCAGCATTTT. Translation: CSVDTGVGQPQHF.

The CDR3 spells CASSEQFSETQYF. In nucleotides, the CDR3 is TGTGCCAGCAGTGAGCAGTTTTCTGAGACCCAGTACTTC. The chain employs TRBV6-1 and TRBJ2-5; no firm D call. The CDR3 sequence is 13 residues long. Germline loops: CDR1 MNHNS, CDR2 SASEGT. Trimming removed 3 bases from V and 5 bases from J, with 10 bases in between.

This clone was detected only a few times. The chain couples TRBV20-1 to TRBJ1-5, with 9 bases aligning to TRBD1. The CDR3 runs to 14 residues. Germline assignment: CDR1 DFQATT and CDR2 SNEGSKA (reference sequence). V trimming: 3 bases; J trimming: 5 bases; junction bases outside the gene matches: 5. CDR3 sequence: CSASEDRGYQPQHF. CDR3 nucleotides: TGCAGTGCTAGTGAGGACAGGGGATATCAGCCCCAGCATTTT.

A note on this clone: Other DNA sequences in this sample translate to the same CDR3. The V and J genes are TRBV27 and TRBJ1-3; maybe TRBD1 (6 bases). Deletions cut 2 bases from V and 1 base from J, with 6 bases between. Germline V gene data show CDR1 as MNHEY and CDR2 as SMNVEV (reference sequence). The CDR3 sequence is 14 residues long. DNA of the CDR3: TGTGCCAGCAGTTTAAGGGGGTCTGGAAACACCATATATTTT. As protein: CASSLRGSGNTIYF.

This clone was counted a single time. The V call is TRBV24-1, the J call TRBJ2-1; D not certain. From germline, CDR1 is KGHDR and CDR2 SFDVKD. This CDR3 contains 15 residues. Trimming removed 5 bases from V and 4 bases from J, with 14 bases in between. The CDR3 reads CATSGYTSGYNEQFF. For the CDR3, the DNA is TGTGCCACCAGTGGTTACACCTCCGGGTACAATGAGCAGTTCTTC.

This rearrangement joins TRBV3-1 (or the pseudogene TRBV3-2) to TRBJ2-7; the D gene is possibly TRBD2 (6 bases). The length of the CDR3 is 19 residues. V dropped 4 bases and J dropped 1 base, with 26 bases sitting between them. Germline CDR1 reads LGHDT; CDR2 reads YNNKEL (reference sequence). CDR3 nucleotides: TGTGCCAGCAGCCTAAGTCCCTATTTGAACCGGGACTCTTCCTACGAGCAGTACTTC. Translating it yields CASSLSPYLNRDSSYEQYF.

This rearrangement joins TRBV11-2 to TRBJ1-6; possibly TRBD1 for D (6 bases). CDR1 is SGHAT, CDR2 FQNNGV, per germline. V was clipped by 3 bases and J by 7 bases, with 16 bases between them. CDR3 length: 16 residues. CDR3 amino acids: CASSFSRRTENSPLHF. CDR3 sequence (DNA): TGTGCCAGCAGCTTTTCAAGACGGACAGAAAATTCACCCCTCCACTTT.

Only one count was recorded for this clone. In DNA form, the CDR3 reads TGCGCCAGCAGCTCATGGACACTCTCGGTAGCTGGGGCCAACGTCCTGACTTTC. Translating gives CASSSWTLSVAGANVLTF. V gene TRBV5-1 combines with J gene TRBJ2-6; D may be TRBD1 (5 bases). CDR3 length: 18 amino acids. The ends were cut back, 3 bases at V and 2 bases at J, with 18 bases in the middle. Looked up from germline, CDR1 is SGHRS and CDR2 is YFSETQ.

V gene TRBV7-6 combines with J gene TRBJ2-2, with D perhaps TRBD2 (6 bases). V lost 11 bases and J 1 base, leaving 11 bases between the germline ends. This CDR3 is 13 amino acids long. CDR1 and CDR2 (germline): SGHVS, FNYEAQ. The CDR3 protein is CAVGGLNTGELFF. The CDR3 DNA reads TGTGCCGTTGGGGGGTTGAACACCGGGGAGCTGTTTTTT.

The chain joins TRBV2 to TRBJ1-5; the match to TRBD1 covers 8 bases. The germline CDR1 and CDR2 sequences are SNHLY and FYNNEI. The trim removed 7 bases at V and 5 bases at J, leaving 4 bases unmatched. This CDR3 contains 13 residues. The CDR3 protein is CASTGGGDQPQHF. The CDR3 coding sequence is TGTGCCAGCACAGGGGGCGGTGATCAGCCCCAGCATTTT.

The chain employs TRBV4-2 and TRBJ1-2, with 7 bases aligning to TRBD1. CDR1 LGHNA and CDR2 YNFKEQ come from the germline V gene. V gave up 2 bases and J gave up 4 bases; unmatched junction bases: 4. This CDR3 is 14 amino acids long. CDR3 sequence reads: CASSQPTGPYGYTF. CDR3 coding DNA: TGTGCCAGCAGCCAACCGACAGGGCCCTATGGCTACACCTTC.

The V call is TRBV2, the J call TRBJ2-2; 12 bases agree with TRBD2. The CDR3 totals 16 residues. Germline loops: CDR1 SNHLY, CDR2 FYNNEI. The V gene end was trimmed by 4 bases and the J gene end by 4 bases; junction bases not matched to a gene: 4. In DNA form, the CDR3 reads TGTGCCAGCAGTGCTAGCGGGGGGGTAGTCACCGGGGAGCTGTTTTTT. This gives the protein CASSASGGVVTGELFF.

V usage is TRBV9 and J usage is TRBJ2-7, with D perhaps TRBD2 (6 bases). Looked up from germline, CDR1 is SGDLS and CDR2 is YYNGEE. The CDR3 consists of 15 residues. V was pared by 0 bases and J by 0 bases, with 10 bases between. The chain's CDR3 is CASSVGGGRSYEQYF. The CDR3 bases are TGTGCCAGCAGCGTAGGAGGAGGGCGCTCCTACGAGCAGTACTTC.

The V call is TRBV6-2 or TRBV6-3, the J call TRBJ2-3; D is undetermined. The V gene's germline CDR1 is MNHEY and CDR2 SVGEGT. Trimming pared 5 bases from V and 2 bases from J, leaving 17 bases between. The CDR3 has 16 amino acids. In DNA, the CDR3 is TGTGCCAGCAGTCCCCTGGTGAGGTTCCACACAGATACGCAGTATTTT. This translates into CASSPLVRFHTDTQYF.

This chain connects TRBV4-1 to TRBJ1-2, with D possibly being TRBD1 (5 bases). Trimming pared 1 base from V and 5 bases from J, leaving 14 bases between. This CDR3 is 15 amino acids long. The V gene's germline CDR1 is MGHRA and CDR2 YSYEKL. The CDR3 DNA reads as TGCGCCAGCAGCCAAGCGGTAGGGACTCTGTATGGCTACACCTTC. Translation: CASSQAVGTLYGYTF.

The genes are TRBV18 and TRBJ2-1, with D possibly TRBD2 on 7 matching bases. The CDR3 runs 16 residues. In germline, CDR1 is KGHSH, CDR2 LQKENI. Trimming shortened V by 0 bases and J by 5 bases, and 14 bases separated the two germline ends. The CDR3 DNA is TGTGCCAGCTCACCACCGGGGGGGCCTAAAAACAATGAGCAGTTCTTC. Translating gives CASSPPGGPKNNEQFF.

The J gene is TRBJ2-1, the V gene TRBV7-8; a weak D match, TRBD2 (6 bases). CDR3 length: 14 amino acids. V was cut by 7 bases and J by 10 bases, with 20 bases left in between. CDR1 SGHVS and CDR2 FQNEAQ come from the germline V gene. The DNA of the CDR3 is TGTGCCAGCAAACCCACGGCTTGGGGAGGCGAGCAGTTCTTC. Translation gives CASKPTAWGGEQFF. The full variable domain, rest sourced from reference TRBV7-8 and TRBJ2-1, is GAGVSQSPRYKVAKRGQDVALRCDPISGHVSLFWYQQALGQGPEFLTYFQNEAQLDKSGLPSDRFFAERPEGSVSTLKIQRTQQEDSAVYLCASKPTAWGGEQFFGPGTRLTVL.